This TCR beta chain was profiled in a study of blood T cell repertoires in COVID-19 (TCRdb year 2020). About the full investigation: Samples covering the acute and convalescent phases of COVID-19 were provided by collaborators in the United States, Italy and Spain. The dataset comprised deeply sampled blood TCRbeta repertoires from subjects exposed to, actively infected with, or recovered from COVID-19. Sample metadata almost always included a de-identified subject ID, COVID-19 status, age in years and sex. The material from the prospective study consisted of cDNA or gDNA derived from T cells, B-cell-depleted T cells, or PBMCs. A freely available public database, intended as a resource for researchers studying the immune response to SARS-CoV-2, is where the repertoires were released. Where HLA class I and class II types were available, the types were taken from metadata supplied by the sample provider, not from assay-based typing. The samples were drawn from two sources: the first 160 participants of the ongoing ImmuneRACE study, and over 950 subjects contributed by 6 global collaborators.

On this clone itself: Its binding antigen is unknown. Base qualities are not recorded, but no much larger clone differs from it by a single base.

In the prospective study, participants were about 18 to 95 years old, resided in approximately 25 geographic areas of the United States, and were enrolled through a virtual design. Cohort assignment in the prospective study relied on participant-reported clinical history from a screening survey and a study questionnaire. For ImmuneRACE Cohort 3, a participant was defined as recovered based on two consecutive negative NP/OP PCR tests, clearance by a healthcare professional, or resolution of symptoms. In the prospective study, whole blood, serum and a nasopharyngeal or oropharyngeal swab were collected from each participant by mobile phlebotomists. Participants in the prospective study had the option to provide additional blood draws and questionnaires over a roughly two-month period. Before DNA extraction, blood samples from the prospective study were shipped at room temperature or frozen. CDR1 and CDR2 (MNHEY, SVGAGI) derive from the germline V gene. Unmatched junction bases come to 8, with V trimmed by 7 bases and J by 10 bases. The CDR3 holds 14 amino acids from the cysteine to the phenylalanine. This entry keeps only the CDR3 DNA: 42 bases, framed from base 1.

TCRbeta CDR3 regions were amplified from genomic DNA by means of the immunoSEQ Assay, a bias-controlled multiplex PCR. On the study's bioinformatics: Within the assay, amplification of reference gene primers was used to estimate how many nucleated cells each sample contained. To quantify the absolute abundance of each unique TCRbeta CDR3 rearrangement, sequence reads were collapsed and filtered. Productive Simpson clonality was computed per sample as the square root of Simpson's diversity index over productive rearrangements. Held by TCRdb, this immuneACCESS table contains in-frame sequences only and omits some clones. Under half of the omission traces to an unresolved V gene where checked; the cause of the rest is unknown. V and J calls and clone size are copied from that table; D and trimming were computed from the DNA. The sample profile shows a few hundred thousand clones; 70% to 90% of them were found once. Under 2.5% of the sample comes from the top ten.

General study outcomes and caveats: The quantity of clinical and demographic metadata differed by source and by participant and was supplied without curation.

The chain joins TRBV6-5 to TRBJ1-6; 9 nucleotides in the junction match TRBD1. This receptor was obtained from a young man who had recovered from COVID-19. Sequencing was performed on PBMCs or T cells enriched from blood (not recorded which). For the CDR3, the sequence is CASTLGTGRSPLHF. The base sequence is TGTGCCAGCACCTTGGGGACAGGGAGATCACCCCTCCACTTT.